The source of this TCR beta chain is a study of T cell repertoires in cytomegalovirus infection. TCRdb reprocessed the reads via MiXCR and lists one record per CDR3 protein. The table includes 510,000 or so distinct CDR3 sequences, more than 25% detected once. This clonotype showed up many times. The CDR3 runs to 13 residues. Between the trimmed V and J ends, which lost 2 bases and 4 bases, there was a span of 8 bases. Germline CDR1 is SGHTA and CDR2 is FQGTGA. This chain links TRBV7-3 with TRBJ1-1; no definite D call. The TCR sequence derives from a human donor in good health (CMV status not recorded). Some clones in this sample may be carry-over from other donors' samples. Sequencing input: PBMCs. The CDR3 sequence is CASSLGSSTEAFF. Here the CDR3 DNA reads TGTGCCAGCAGCTTAGGCTCAAGCACTGAAGCTTTCTTT. The full variable domain, rest sourced from reference TRBV7-3 and TRBJ1-1, is GAGVSQTPSNKVTEKGKYVELRCDPISGHTALYWYRQSLGQGPEFLIYFQGTGAADDSGLPNDRFFAVRPEGSVSTLKIQRTERGDSAVYLCASSLGSSTEAFFGQGTRLTVV.